This entry describes one TCR beta chain. Its antigen remains unidentified. Other DNA sequences in this specimen translate into the identical CDR3. The data are from a study of T cell responses to AZD1222 COVID-19 vaccine. Some clones are missing from TCRdb's copy, which holds only in-frame ones; the method was immunoSEQ multiplex PCR. Of about 120,000 clones listed, 80% to 90% are singletons. Trimming cost V 5 bases and J 0 bases, with 11 bases left between them. The germline CDR1 and CDR2 sequences are MNHEY and SVGEGT. This CDR3 has 14 residues. General study results and limits: AZD1222 recipients seropositive at baseline numbered only six or seven. Unmutated variant regions are reportedly the target of nearly half of TCRs that are spike-specific.

The TCR sequence derives from an adult in good health. The chain is built from TRBV6-2 or TRBV6-3 and TRBJ2-7; D is possibly TRBD1 (6 bases). Specimen: peripheral blood, collected on day 0 of AZD1222 vaccination. For the CDR3, the DNA is TGTGCCAGCAGTCCGACAGGAAGCTCCTACGAGCAGTACTTC. The encoded protein is CASSPTGSSYEQYF.